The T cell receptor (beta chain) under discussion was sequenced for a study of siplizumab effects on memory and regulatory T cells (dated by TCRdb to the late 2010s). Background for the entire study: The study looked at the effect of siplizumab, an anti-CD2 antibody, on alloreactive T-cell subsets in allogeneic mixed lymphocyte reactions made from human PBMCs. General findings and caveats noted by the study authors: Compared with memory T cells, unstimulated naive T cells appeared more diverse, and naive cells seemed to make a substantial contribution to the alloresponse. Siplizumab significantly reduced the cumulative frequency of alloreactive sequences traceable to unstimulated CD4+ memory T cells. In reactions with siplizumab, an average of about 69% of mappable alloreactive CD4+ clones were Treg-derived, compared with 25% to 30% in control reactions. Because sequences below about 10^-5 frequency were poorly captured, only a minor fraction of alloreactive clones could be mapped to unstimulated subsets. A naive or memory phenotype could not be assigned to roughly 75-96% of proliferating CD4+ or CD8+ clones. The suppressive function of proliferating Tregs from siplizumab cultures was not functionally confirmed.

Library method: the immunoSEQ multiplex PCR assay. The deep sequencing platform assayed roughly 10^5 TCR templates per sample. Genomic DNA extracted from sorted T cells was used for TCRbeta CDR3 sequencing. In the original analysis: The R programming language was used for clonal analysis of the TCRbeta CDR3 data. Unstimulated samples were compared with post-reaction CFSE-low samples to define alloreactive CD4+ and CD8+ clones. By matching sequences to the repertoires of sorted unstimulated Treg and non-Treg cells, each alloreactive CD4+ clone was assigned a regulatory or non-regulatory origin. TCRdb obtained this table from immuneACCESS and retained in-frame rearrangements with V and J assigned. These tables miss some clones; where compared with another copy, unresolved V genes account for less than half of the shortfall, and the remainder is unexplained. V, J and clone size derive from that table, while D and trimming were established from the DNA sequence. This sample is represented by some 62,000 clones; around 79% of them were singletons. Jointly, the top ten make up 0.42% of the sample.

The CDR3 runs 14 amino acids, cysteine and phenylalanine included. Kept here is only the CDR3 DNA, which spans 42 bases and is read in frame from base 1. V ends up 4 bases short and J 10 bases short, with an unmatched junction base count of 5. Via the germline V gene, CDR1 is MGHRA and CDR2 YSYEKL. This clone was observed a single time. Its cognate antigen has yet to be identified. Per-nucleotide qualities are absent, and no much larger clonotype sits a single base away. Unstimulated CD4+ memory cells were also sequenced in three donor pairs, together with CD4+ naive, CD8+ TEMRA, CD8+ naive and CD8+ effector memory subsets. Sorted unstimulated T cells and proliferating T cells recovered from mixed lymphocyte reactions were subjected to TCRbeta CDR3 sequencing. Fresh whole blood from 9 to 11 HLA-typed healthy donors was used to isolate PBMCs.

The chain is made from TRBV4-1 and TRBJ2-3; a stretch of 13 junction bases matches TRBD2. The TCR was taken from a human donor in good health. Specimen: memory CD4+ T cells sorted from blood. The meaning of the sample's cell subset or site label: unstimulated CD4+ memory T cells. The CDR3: CASSPGTSGEAQYF. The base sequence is TGCGCCAGCAGCCCCGGGACTAGCGGGGAGGCGCAGTATTTT.